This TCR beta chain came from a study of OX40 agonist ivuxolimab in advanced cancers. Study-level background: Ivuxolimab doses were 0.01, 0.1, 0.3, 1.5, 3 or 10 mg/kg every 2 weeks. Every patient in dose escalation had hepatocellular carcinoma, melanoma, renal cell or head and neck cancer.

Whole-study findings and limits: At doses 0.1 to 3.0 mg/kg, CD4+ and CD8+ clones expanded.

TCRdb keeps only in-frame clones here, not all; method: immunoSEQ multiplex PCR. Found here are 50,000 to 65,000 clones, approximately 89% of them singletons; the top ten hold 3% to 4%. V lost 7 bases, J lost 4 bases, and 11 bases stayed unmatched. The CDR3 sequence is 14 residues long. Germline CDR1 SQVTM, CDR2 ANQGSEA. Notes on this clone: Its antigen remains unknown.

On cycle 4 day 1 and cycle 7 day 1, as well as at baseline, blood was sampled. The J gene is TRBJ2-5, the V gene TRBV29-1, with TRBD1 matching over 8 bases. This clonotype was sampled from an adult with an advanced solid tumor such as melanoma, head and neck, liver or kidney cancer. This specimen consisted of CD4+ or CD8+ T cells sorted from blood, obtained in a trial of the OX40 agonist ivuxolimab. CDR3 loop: CSAKGQGGRETQYF. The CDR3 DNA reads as TGCAGCGCCAAAGGACAGGGAGGTCGAGAGACCCAGTACTTC. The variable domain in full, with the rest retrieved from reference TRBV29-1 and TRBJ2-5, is SAVISQKPSRDICQRGTSLTIQCQVDSQVTMMFWYRQQPGQSLTLIATANQGSEATYESGFVIDKFPISRPNLTFSTLTVSNMSPEDSSIYLCSAKGQGGRETQYFGPGTRLLVL.